Here is one T cell receptor beta chain with its context. Its antigen is not identified. Different DNA sequences within this sample yield the same CDR3. Trimming at V came to 1 base and at J to 3 bases, leaving 2 bases not matched to a gene. Germline assignment: CDR1 KGHSH and CDR2 LQKENI. The CDR3 is 15 amino acids. This entry is derived from a study of shared clonotypes between healthy human individuals. Study-level points and caveats: Only blood underwent sampling, and tissue repertoires likely differ. Memory subsets had estimated richness that was generally smaller than that of naive subsets. When naive CD4 clonotypes were compared across a handful of donors, about 4.8% were shared. Among non-shared clonotypes, generation probabilities were lower than among those shared by all four donors.

Sequencing was performed with immunoSEQ multiplex PCR; in TCRdb, only in-frame clones are kept and a portion is missing. The sample records a few million clones, 90% to 95% being singletons. The chain uses TRBV18 and TRBJ2-7, with TRBD1 matching 11 bases. This sequence was found in a man aged 18 to 29 in good health. The sample comprised naive CD4+ T cells sorted from blood. Indicated subset: CD45RA+ positively selected. CDR3: CASSPRGTGGYEQYF. CDR3 nucleotides: TGTGCCAGCTCACCACGTGGGACAGGGGGCTACGAGCAGTACTTC.